The 16 T cell receptor beta chains reported below all come from one sample, sequenced in a study of T-cell reconstitution after alpha-beta-depleted transplantation in children. Unique molecular identifiers were built into the TCRbeta library. TCRdb independently ran MiXCR on the PCR reads; one entry per CDR3 protein. This table holds hundreds of thousands of distinct CDR3 sequences, about 10% found once. The starting material was PBMCs from the stem cell graft donor, obtained from the stem cell graft. The receptors come from a human donor who donated a stem cell graft to a child with acute myeloid leukemia.

This clonotype appeared many times. The chain recombines TRBV7-8 with TRBJ1-1; 7 positions match TRBD1. This CDR3 has 14 amino acids. Germline CDR1 reads SGHVS; CDR2 reads FQNEAQ. Trimming at V came to 5 bases and at J to 3 bases, leaving 6 bases not matched to a gene. The CDR3 sequence: CASSHGTAYTEAFF. CDR3 sequence (DNA): TGTGCCAGCAGCCACGGGACAGCCTACACTGAAGCTTTCTTT. The full variable domain, rest sourced from reference TRBV7-8 and TRBJ1-1, is GAGVSQSPRYKVAKRGQDVALRCDPISGHVSLFWYQQALGQGPEFLTYFQNEAQLDKSGLPSDRFFAERPEGSVSTLKIQRTQQEDSAVYLCASSHGTAYTEAFFGQGTRLTVV.

This rearrangement joins TRBV6-2 or TRBV6-3 to TRBJ2-7, with TRBD2 matching over 11 bases. Germline V CDR1 and CDR2: MNHEY, SVGEGT. J gave up 3 bases and V 0 bases, and 7 bases lay outside the gene matches. CDR3 length equals 17 residues. CDR3 sequence reads: CASSYSGTSGRYYEQYF. DNA for the CDR3: TGTGCCAGCAGTTACTCCGGGACTAGCGGCAGATACTACGAGCAGTACTTC.

This clonotype was seen ten or more times. The chain uses TRBV20-1 and TRBJ2-7, with a weak D call TRBD2 (5 bases). This CDR3 contains 13 residues. CDR1 is DFQATT, CDR2 SNEGSKA, per germline (reference sequence). The CDR3 sequence: CSPRPGSRHEQYF. The CDR3 coding sequence is TGCAGCCCAAGGCCGGGATCTCGACACGAGCAGTACTTC.

The genes are TRBV7-3 and TRBJ2-5; D gene uncertain. Germline CDR1 reads SGHTA; CDR2 reads FQGTGA. The V and J ends lost 1 base and 1 base respectively, with 7 bases between them. There are 14 residues in the CDR3. The CDR3 loop is CASSLMWGQETQYF. In nucleotides, the CDR3 is TGTGCCAGCAGCTTAATGTGGGGCCAAGAGACCCAGTACTTC.

This clonotype turned up a few times. This chain links TRBV29-1 with TRBJ2-7; D possibly matches TRBD1 or TRBD2 (5 bases each). V lost 3 bases and J lost 3, with 12 bases in between. The CDR3 is made up of 13 amino acids. Germline V gene lookup returns CDR1 SQVTM and CDR2 ANQGSEA. CDR3 DNA sequence: TGCAGCGTTGAGAGGGGCCGCGACTACGAGCAGTACTTC. Its translation is CSVERGRDYEQYF.

The rearrangement links TRBV18 to TRBJ2-3, with 7 bases aligning to TRBD2. Trimming removed 3 bases from V and 5 bases from J; junction bases left unmatched: 5. CDR1 and CDR2 (germline): KGHSH, LQKENI. CDR3 length: 14 residues. The CDR3 coding sequence is TGTGCCAGCTCACCTGGGACTACTCAAGATACGCAGTATTTT. It translates to CASSPGTTQDTQYF.

This clonotype was picked up many times. V usage is TRBV29-1 and J usage is TRBJ1-4; no clear D gene. V dropped 4 bases and J dropped 8 bases, with 11 bases sitting between them. The CDR3 has 12 residues. Germline V gene lookup returns CDR1 SQVTM and CDR2 ANQGSEA. The CDR3 here is CSVGWKGEKLFF. The CDR3 coding sequence is TGCAGCGTTGGCTGGAAGGGAGAAAAACTGTTTTTT.

The sample holds many counts of this clonotype. This chain connects TRBV12-5 to TRBJ2-1; 13 bases match TRBD2. CDR1 is LGHNT, CDR2 FRNRAP, per germline. Germline trimming cut 6 bases from V and 7 bases from J; bases unmatched to any gene: 9. CDR3 length equals 16 residues. CDR3 sequence: CASGPGLAGVRNEQFF. The CDR3 DNA follows: TGTGCTAGTGGCCCCGGACTAGCGGGAGTGAGGAATGAGCAGTTCTTC.

CDR3 bases: TGTGCCAGCAGCCAAGTGTCGGGTCTTGGTCTCGGCTCTGGAAACACCATATATTTT. Amino acids: CASSQVSGLGLGSGNTIYF. V and J are TRBV4-2 and TRBJ1-3; D call uncertain. Trimming removed 1 base from V and 0 bases from J, with 19 bases in between. The CDR3 has 19 residues. CDR1 is LGHNA, CDR2 YNFKEQ, per germline.

This clonotype was recorded a few times. This chain connects TRBV5-1 to TRBJ1-1; no definite D call. V lost 0 bases to trimming and J lost 6 bases, with 9 bases between them. From germline, CDR1 is SGHRS and CDR2 YFSETQ. The CDR3 has 13 amino acids. The CDR3 DNA is TGCGCCAGCAGCTTGGCCGGGATCCCTGAAGCTTTCTTT. Protein: CASSLAGIPEAFF.

V is TRBV5-1 and J is TRBJ2-3, with D tentatively TRBD1 (7 bases). Germline CDR1 and CDR2: SGHRS and YFSETQ. V was trimmed by 4 bases and J by 9 bases, leaving 18 bases between them. The CDR3 totals 14 residues. The CDR3 loop is CASSRGTETQTQYF. The CDR3 DNA is TGCGCCAGCAGCCGGGGGACAGAAACCCAAACGCAGTATTTT.

This clonotype appeared a few times. The chain couples TRBV29-1 to TRBJ2-3, with 12 bases fitting TRBD2. CDR3 length equals 17 residues. With V trimmed by 4 bases and J by 2 bases, 10 bases remained unmatched. Per germline, CDR1 SQVTM and CDR2 ANQGSEA. The CDR3 region is CSVADPGLAGFTDTQYF. CDR3 DNA: TGCAGCGTTGCCGACCCCGGACTAGCGGGGTTCACAGATACGCAGTATTTT.

The gene calls are TRBV20-1 and TRBJ2-1, with 10 bases lining up with TRBD2. Per germline, CDR1 DFQATT and CDR2 SNEGSKA (reference sequence). The CDR3 totals 13 residues. Germline trimming cut 7 bases from V and 5 bases from J; bases unmatched to any gene: 5. The CDR3 DNA follows: TGCAGTGTAAGCGGGAGGGGCGACAATGAGCAGTTCTTC. Its protein product is CSVSGRGDNEQFF.

This sequence joins TRBV4-3 and TRBJ2-1; no definite D call. This CDR3 contains 15 residues. Germline values: CDR1 LGHNA, CDR2 YSLEER. V lost 0 bases and J lost 2, with 8 bases in between. The CDR3 DNA sequence: TGCGCCAGCAGCCAAGAGGTACTTGCCTACAATGAGCAGTTCTTC. Translation gives CASSQEVLAYNEQFF.

Comments on this clonotype: This CDR3 fails to terminate in the conserved phenylalanine or tryptophan, so it likely reflects a read error. CDR3 protein: CASSLTIGQFV. The CDR3 DNA follows: TGTGCCAGCAGCCTCACAATAGGGCAGTTCGTC. The chain uses TRBV7-2 and TRBJ2-1; the D is unclear. The CDR3 contains 11 residues. Trimming left V 5 bases short and J 12 bases short, with 11 bases between. Germline V gene data show CDR1 as SGHTA and CDR2 as FQGNSA.

This clonotype occurred a few times. The chain employs TRBV20-1 and TRBJ1-5; a weak D match, TRBD1 (6 bases). Germline loops: CDR1 DFQATT, CDR2 SNEGSKA (reference sequence). V shed 3 bases and J shed 3 bases, with 21 bases lying between them. The CDR3 covers 17 residues. This CDR3 reads CSARLGQGLGTNQPQHF. For the CDR3, the DNA is TGCAGTGCTAGGTTGGGGCAGGGGCTCGGGACCAATCAGCCCCAGCATTTT.